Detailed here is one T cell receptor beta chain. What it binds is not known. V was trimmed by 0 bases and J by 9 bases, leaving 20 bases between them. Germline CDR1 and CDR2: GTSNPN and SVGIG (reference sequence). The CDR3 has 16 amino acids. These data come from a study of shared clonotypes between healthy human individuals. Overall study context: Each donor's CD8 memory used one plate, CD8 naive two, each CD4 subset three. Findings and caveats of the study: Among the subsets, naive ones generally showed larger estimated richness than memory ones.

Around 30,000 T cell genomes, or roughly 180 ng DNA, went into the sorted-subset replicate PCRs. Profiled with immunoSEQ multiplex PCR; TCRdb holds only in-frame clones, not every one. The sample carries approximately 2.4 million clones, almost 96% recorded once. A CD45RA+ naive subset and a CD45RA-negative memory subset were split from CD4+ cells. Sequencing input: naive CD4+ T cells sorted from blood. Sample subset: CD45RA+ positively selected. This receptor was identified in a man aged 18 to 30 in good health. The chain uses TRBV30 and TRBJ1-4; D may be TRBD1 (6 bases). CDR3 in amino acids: CAWSVQGAGGLKKLFF. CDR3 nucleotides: TGTGCCTGGAGTGTACAGGGTGCAGGCGGCTTGAAAAAACTGTTTTTT.